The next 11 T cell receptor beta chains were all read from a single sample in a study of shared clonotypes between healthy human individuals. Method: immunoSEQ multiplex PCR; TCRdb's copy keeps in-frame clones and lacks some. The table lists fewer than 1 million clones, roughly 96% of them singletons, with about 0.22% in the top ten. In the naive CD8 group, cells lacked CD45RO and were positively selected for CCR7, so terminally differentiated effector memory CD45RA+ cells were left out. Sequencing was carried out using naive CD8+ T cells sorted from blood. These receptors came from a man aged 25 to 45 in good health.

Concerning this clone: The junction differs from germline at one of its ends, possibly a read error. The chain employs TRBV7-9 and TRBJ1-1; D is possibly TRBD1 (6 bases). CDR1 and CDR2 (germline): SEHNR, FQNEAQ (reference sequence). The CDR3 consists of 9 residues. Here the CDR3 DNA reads TGTGCCAGCAGCTCACAGGGACGATTT. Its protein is CASSSQGRF.

CDR3 DNA sequence: TGTGCCAGCAGTTACGGCACCCACTACGAGCAGTACTTC. The encoded protein is CASSYGTHYEQYF. The chain combines TRBV6-6 with TRBJ2-7; D call uncertain. CDR1 is MNHNY, CDR2 SVGAGI, per germline (reference sequence). Trimming pared 2 bases from V and 3 bases from J, leaving 8 bases between. The CDR3 spans 13 residues.

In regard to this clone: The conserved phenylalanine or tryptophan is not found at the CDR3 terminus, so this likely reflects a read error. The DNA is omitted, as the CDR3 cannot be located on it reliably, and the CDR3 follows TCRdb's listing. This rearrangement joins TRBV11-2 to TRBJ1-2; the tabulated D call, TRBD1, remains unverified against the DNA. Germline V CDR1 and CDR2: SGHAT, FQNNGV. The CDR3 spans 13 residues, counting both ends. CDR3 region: CASSFSEQETFQV.

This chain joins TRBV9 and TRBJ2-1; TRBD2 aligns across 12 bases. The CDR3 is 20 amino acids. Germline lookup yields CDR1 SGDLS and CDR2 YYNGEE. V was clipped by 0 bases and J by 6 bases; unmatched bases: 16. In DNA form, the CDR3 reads TGTGCCAGCAGCGTAGGTCGACTAGCGGGAGACGGGGGTAGGAGCAATGAGCAGTTCTTC. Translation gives CASSVGRLAGDGGRSNEQFF. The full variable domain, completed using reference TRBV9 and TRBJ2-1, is DSGVTQTPKHLITATGQRVTLRCSPRSGDLSVYWYQQSLDQGLQFLIQYYNGEERAKGNILERFSAQQFPDLHSELNLSSLELGDSALYFCASSVGRLAGDGGRSNEQFFGPGTRLTVL.

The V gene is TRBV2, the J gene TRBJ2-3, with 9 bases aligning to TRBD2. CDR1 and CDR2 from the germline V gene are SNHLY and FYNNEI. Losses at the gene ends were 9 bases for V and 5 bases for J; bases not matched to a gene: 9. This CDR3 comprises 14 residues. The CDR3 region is CARDASGRKDTQYF. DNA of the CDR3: TGTGCCAGGGATGCAAGCGGGAGGAAAGATACGCAGTATTTT. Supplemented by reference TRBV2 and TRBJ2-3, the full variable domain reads EPEVTQTPSHQVTQMGQEVILRCVPISNHLYFYWYRQILGQKVEFLVSFYNNEISEKSEIFDDQFSVERPDGSNFTLKIRSTKLEDSAMYFCARDASGRKDTQYFGPGTRLTVL.

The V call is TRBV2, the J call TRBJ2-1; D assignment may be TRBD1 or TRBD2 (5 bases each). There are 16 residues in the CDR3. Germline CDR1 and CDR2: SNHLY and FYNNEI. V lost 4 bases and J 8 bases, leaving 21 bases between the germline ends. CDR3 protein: CASSAKWGPDSHEQFF. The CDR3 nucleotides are TGTGCCAGCAGTGCGAAATGGGGACCTGACTCACATGAGCAGTTCTTC.

CDR3 sequence (DNA): TGTGCCAGCAGCTTAGCTCTTTTTCGGGCAGGGGGGAATCAGCCCCAGCATTTT. Translation gives CASSLALFRAGGNQPQHF. The rearrangement links TRBV7-8 to TRBJ1-5; 7 nucleotides line up with TRBD1. CDR3 length equals 18 residues. Germline CDR1 reads SGHVS; CDR2 reads FQNEAQ. With V trimmed by 0 bases and J by 4 bases, 12 bases remained unmatched. Complete variable domain (other parts from reference TRBV7-8 and TRBJ1-5): GAGVSQSPRYKVAKRGQDVALRCDPISGHVSLFWYQQALGQGPEFLTYFQNEAQLDKSGLPSDRFFAERPEGSVSTLKIQRTQQEDSAVYLCASSLALFRAGGNQPQHFGDGTRLSIL.

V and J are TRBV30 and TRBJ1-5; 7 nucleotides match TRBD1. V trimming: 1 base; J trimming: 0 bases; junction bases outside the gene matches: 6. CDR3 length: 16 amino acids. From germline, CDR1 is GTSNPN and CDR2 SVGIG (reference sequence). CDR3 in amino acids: CAWSGRGEYSNQPQHF. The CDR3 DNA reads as TGTGCCTGGAGTGGCAGGGGGGAGTATAGCAATCAGCCCCAGCATTTT.

CDR3 bases: TGTGCCTGGAGTGCCCTAGCGGGAGGTTACCTCCAAGAGACCCAGTACTTC. This encodes CAWSALAGGYLQETQYF. The chain combines TRBV30 with TRBJ2-5, with 11 bases that match TRBD2. Germline V gene lookup returns CDR1 GTSNPN and CDR2 SVGIG (reference sequence). V dropped 1 base and J dropped 1; count of bases not matched to a gene: 8. The CDR3 sequence is 17 residues long. Variable domain in full (rest from reference TRBV30 and TRBJ2-5): SQTIHQWPATLVQPVGSPLSLECTVEGTSNPNLYWYRQAAGRGLQLLFYSVGIGQISSEVPQNLSASRPQDRQFILSSKKLLLSDSGFYLCAWSALAGGYLQETQYFGPGTRLLVL.

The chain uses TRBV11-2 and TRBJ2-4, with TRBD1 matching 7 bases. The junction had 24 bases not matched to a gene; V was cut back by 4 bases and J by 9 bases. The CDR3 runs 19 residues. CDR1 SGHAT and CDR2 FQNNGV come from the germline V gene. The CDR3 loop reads CASSSALSGQGDQWGIQYF. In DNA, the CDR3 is TGTGCCAGCAGCTCCGCGTTGTCGGGGCAGGGGGATCAGTGGGGCATTCAGTACTTC. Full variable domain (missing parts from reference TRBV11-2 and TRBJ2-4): EAGVAQSPRYKIIEKRQSVAFWCNPISGHATLYWYQQILGQGPKLLIQFQNNGVVDDSQLPKDRFSAERLKGVDSTLKIQPAKLEDSAVYLCASSSALSGQGDQWGIQYFGAGTRLSVL.

CDR3 coding DNA: TGTGCCAGCAGTTTACTCGGCCTAGCGGGAACAGATACGCAGTATTTT. It codes for CASSLLGLAGTDTQYF. The gene calls are TRBV27 and TRBJ2-3, with 9 bases that match TRBD2. The CDR3 sequence is 16 residues long. From germline, CDR1 is MNHEY and CDR2 SMNVEV (reference sequence). V shed 2 bases, J shed 3 bases, and the junction held 6 bases outside the gene matches.